The following is a T cell receptor (beta chain) sequence with its context. These data come from a study of T-cell memory formation after mild COVID-19. This CDR3 is built from 16 residues. The V gene's germline CDR1 is MRHNA and CDR2 SNTAGT. The V gene end was trimmed by 4 bases and the J gene end by 6 bases; junction bases not matched to a gene: 12. TCRdb reanalysed the 5' RACE reads using MiXCR and keeps one entry per CDR3 protein. The sample includes around 320,000 distinct CDR3 sequences, around 28% of them seen just once. The sequence was obtained from an adult woman who had mild COVID-19 (a few samples of this study predate the infection). Cell type and time point are not known. Sample: PBMCs or a T cell subset sorted from them (not recorded which). The chain joins TRBV6-4 to TRBJ1-2, with 9 bases aligning to TRBD1. The CDR3 region is CASSAQRTGDLNGYTF. The CDR3 coding sequence is TGTGCCAGCAGTGCTCAGCGGACAGGGGACCTTAATGGCTACACCTTC.